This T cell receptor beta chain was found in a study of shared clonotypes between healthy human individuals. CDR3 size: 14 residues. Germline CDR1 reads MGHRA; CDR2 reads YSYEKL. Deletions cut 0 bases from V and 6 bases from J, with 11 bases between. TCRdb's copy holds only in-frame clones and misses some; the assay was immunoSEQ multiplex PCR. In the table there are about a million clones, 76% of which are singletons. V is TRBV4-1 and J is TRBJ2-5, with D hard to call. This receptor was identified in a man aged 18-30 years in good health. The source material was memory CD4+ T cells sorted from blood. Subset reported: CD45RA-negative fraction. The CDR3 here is CASSQDVDWKTQYF. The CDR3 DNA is TGCGCCAGCAGCCAAGATGTCGACTGGAAGACCCAGTACTTC.